This T cell receptor beta chain was profiled in a study of T cell changes during pregnancy in multiple sclerosis. This CDR3 region has 14 residues. V shed 5 bases and J 5 bases; nucleotides not matched to a gene: 7. Germline assignment: CDR1 SGHRS and CDR2 YFSETQ. Measured with immunoSEQ multiplex PCR; TCRdb has only the in-frame clones, and not every one. Here the sample spans tens of thousands of clones, approximately 94% being singletons. The chain joins TRBV5-1 to TRBJ2-3, with 8 bases identical to TRBD2. The sequences come from peripheral blood, collected in the second trimester of pregnancy. The source is a female donor in good health, enrolled as a control in a pregnancy study. The CDR3 loop reads CASSPAGAGDTQYF. For the CDR3, the DNA is TGCGCCAGCAGTCCAGCGGGGGCAGGAGATACGCAGTATTTT.